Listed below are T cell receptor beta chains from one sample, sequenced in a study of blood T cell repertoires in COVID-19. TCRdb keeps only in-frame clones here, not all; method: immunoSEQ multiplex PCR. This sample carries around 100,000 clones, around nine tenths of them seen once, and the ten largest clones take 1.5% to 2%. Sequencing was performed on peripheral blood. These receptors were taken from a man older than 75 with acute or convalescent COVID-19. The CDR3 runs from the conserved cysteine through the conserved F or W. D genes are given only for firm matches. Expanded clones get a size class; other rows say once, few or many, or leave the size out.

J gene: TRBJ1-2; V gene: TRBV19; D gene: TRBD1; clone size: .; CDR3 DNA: TGTGCCAGTAGTGTAACAGGGGACGGCTATGGCTACACCTTC; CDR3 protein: CASSVTGDGYGYTF
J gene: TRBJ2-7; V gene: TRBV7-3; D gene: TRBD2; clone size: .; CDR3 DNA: TGTGCCAGCAGCTTCGTTACGGAGGGAGGGCCGGACGAGCAGTACTTC; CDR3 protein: CASSFVTEGGPDEQYF
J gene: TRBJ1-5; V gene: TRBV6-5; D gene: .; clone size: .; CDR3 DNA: TGTGCCAGCAGACTCAGACAGACTAGCAATCAGCCCCAGCATTTT; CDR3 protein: CASRLRQTSNQPQHF
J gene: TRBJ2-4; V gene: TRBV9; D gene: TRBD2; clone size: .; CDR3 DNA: TGTGCCAGCAGCGTTCACCCAGCGGGAGAAAACATTCAGTACTTC; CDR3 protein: CASSVHPAGENIQYF
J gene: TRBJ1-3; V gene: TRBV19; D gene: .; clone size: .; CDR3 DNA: TGTGCCAGTAGTCCTACAGGAGCTCAGGAGGGAAACACCATATATTTT; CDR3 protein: CASSPTGAQEGNTIYF
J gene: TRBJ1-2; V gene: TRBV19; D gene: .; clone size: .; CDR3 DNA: TGTGCCAGTAGTGCAACTCATCGCGGACAGCTCCACTTC; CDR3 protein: CASSATHRGQLHF
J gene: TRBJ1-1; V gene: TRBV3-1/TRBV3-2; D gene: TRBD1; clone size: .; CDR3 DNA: TGTGCCAGCAGCCGGACAGGGGGCGAGGCTGAAGCTTTCTTT; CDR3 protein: CASSRTGGEAEAFF
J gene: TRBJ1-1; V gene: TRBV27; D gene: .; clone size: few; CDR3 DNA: TGTGCCAGCAGTTTGAACCCCGCCGGTTTTACCACTGAAGCTTTCTTT; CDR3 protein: CASSLNPAGFTTEAFF
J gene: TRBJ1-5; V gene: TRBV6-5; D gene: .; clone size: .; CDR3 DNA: TGTGCCAGCAGTACTGAGGGAAATCAGCCCCAGCATTTT; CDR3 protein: CASSTEGNQPQHF
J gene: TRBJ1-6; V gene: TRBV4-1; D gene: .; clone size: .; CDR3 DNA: TGCGCCAGCAGCCAAGGGCAATCACCCCTCCACTTT; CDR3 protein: CASSQGQSPLHF
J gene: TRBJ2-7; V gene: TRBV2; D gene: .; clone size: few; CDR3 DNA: TGTGCCAGAGGGATTACGGGAGAGCAGTACTTC; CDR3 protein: CARGITGEQYF
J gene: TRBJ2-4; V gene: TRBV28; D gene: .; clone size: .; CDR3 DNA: TGTGCCAGCAGTACCAGATTGGTAGCCAAAAACATTCAGTACTTC; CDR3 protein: CASSTRLVAKNIQYF
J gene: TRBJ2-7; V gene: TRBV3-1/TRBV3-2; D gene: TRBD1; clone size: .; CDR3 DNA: TGTGCCAGCAGCCAAGACCGACAGGGAGCCTACGAGCAGTACTTC; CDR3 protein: CASSQDRQGAYEQYF
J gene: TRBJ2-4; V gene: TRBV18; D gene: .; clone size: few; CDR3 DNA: TGTGCCAGCTCACCGCAGGGTGGCAAAAACATTCAGTACTTC; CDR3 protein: CASSPQGGKNIQYF
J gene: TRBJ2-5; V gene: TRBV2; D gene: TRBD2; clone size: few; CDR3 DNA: TGTGCCAGTTATAGCGGGAGGGCCGAGGAGACCCAGTACTTC; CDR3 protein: CASYSGRAEETQYF
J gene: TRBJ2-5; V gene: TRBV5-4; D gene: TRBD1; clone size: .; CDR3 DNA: TGTGCCAGCAGCCCCGGGACAGTACAAGAGACCCAGTACTTC; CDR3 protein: CASSPGTVQETQYF
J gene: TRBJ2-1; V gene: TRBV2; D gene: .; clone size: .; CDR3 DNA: TGTGCCAGCAGTGAATATGTCAATGAGCAGTTCTTC; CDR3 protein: CASSEYVNEQFF
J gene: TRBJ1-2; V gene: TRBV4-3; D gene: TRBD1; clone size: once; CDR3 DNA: TGCGCCAGCAGCCAAGACCCGCGGACAGGGATCAGTGGCTACACCTTC; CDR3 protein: CASSQDPRTGISGYTF
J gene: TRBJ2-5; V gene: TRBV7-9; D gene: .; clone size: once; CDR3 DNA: TGTGCCAGCAGCCCAGGTTTCGAGACCCAGTACTTC; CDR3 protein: CASSPGFETQYF
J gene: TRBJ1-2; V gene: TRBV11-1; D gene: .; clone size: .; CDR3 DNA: TGTGCCAGCAGCTTAGCGGGAGACTATGGCTACACCTTC; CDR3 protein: CASSLAGDYGYTF
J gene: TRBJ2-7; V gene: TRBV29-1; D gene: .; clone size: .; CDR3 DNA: TGCAGCGTTCAAACAGATATCTACGAGCAGTACTTC; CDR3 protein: CSVQTDIYEQYF
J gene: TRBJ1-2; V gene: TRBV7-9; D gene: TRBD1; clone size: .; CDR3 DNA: TGTGCCAGCAGCTTGCTAGGGGGCGGCTATGGCTACACCTTC; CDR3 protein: CASSLLGGGYGYTF